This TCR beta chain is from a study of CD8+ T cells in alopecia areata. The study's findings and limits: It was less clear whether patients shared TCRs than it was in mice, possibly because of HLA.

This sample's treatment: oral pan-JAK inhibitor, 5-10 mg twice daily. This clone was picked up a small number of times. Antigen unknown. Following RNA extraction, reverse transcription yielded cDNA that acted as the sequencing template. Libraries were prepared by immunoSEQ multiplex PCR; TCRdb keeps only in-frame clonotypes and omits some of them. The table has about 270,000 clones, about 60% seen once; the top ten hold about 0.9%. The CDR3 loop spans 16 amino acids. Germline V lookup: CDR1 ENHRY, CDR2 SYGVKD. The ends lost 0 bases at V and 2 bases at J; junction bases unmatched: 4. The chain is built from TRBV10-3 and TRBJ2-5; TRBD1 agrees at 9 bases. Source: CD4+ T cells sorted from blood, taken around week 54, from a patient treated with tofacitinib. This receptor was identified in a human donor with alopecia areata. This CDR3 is CAISESKDRGQETQYF. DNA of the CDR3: TGTGCCATCAGTGAGTCTAAGGACAGGGGACAAGAGACCCAGTACTTC.